The 10 T cell receptor beta chains listed next were all sequenced from one sample in a study of shared clonotypes between healthy human individuals (TCRdb year 2020). Libraries were made using the immunoSEQ multiplex PCR assay. TCRdb holds this immuneACCESS table with in-frame rearrangements only. Some clones are missing; in checked studies, unresolved V genes explain under half, and the rest has no known cause. Here the sample has 2 million to 2.5 million clones; approximately 93% occur a single time. Jointly, the top ten make up about 0.39% of the sample. The sequencing sample was made of naive CD4+ T cells from PBMCs. The sample's cell subset or site, from its label and the paper: CD45RA+ positively selected. The receptors were gathered from a man aged 18 to 29 in good health. Some clones in this sample may be carry-over from other donors' samples.

Comment on this clone: In the same sample, other DNA sequences code for this CDR3. J is TRBJ2-1 and V is TRBV5-1; 9 bases align to TRBD1. CDR1 and CDR2 from the germline V gene are SGHRS and YFSETQ. V shed 4 bases and J 3 bases; nucleotides not matched to a gene: 2. This CDR3 has 14 amino acids. The CDR3 sequence: CASSGGQGYNEQFF. The DNA for the CDR3 is TGCGCCAGCAGCGGGGGACAGGGCTACAATGAGCAGTTCTTC. Full variable domain (outside the CDR3, taken from reference TRBV5-1 and TRBJ2-1): KAGVTQTPRYLIKTRGQQVTLSCSPISGHRSVSWYQQTPGQGLQFLFEYFSETQRNKGNFPGRFSGRQFSNSRSEMNVSTLELGDSALYLCASSGGQGYNEQFFGPGTRLTVL.

The rearrangement joins TRBV7-8 to TRBJ2-7, with D tentatively TRBD1 or TRBD2 (5 bases each). Germline lookup yields CDR1 SGHVS and CDR2 FQNEAQ. V was cut by 2 bases and J by 5 bases, with 13 bases left in between. The CDR3 totals 14 residues. The CDR3 region is CASSLTDWGNEQYF. DNA for the CDR3: TGTGCCAGCAGCTTAACCGACTGGGGGAACGAGCAGTACTTC.

V and J are TRBV7-6 and TRBJ2-5; no clear D gene. V was shortened by 5 bases and J by 0 bases, with 10 bases between the two germline ends. The V gene's germline CDR1 is SGHVS and CDR2 FNYEAQ. The CDR3 loop spans 14 amino acids. CDR3 coding DNA: TGTGCCAGCAGCCTAGGACCGGACCAAGAGACCCAGTACTTC. Translated: CASSLGPDQETQYF.

The genes are TRBV2 and TRBJ2-7; D may correspond to TRBD1 or TRBD2 (5 bases each). Trimming shortened V by 1 base and J by 2 bases, and 12 bases separated the two germline ends. Per germline, CDR1 SNHLY and CDR2 FYNNEI. There are 15 residues in the CDR3. The CDR3 loop is CASSEGWDGPYEQYF. The DNA for the CDR3 is TGTGCCAGCAGTGAAGGTTGGGACGGACCCTACGAGCAGTACTTC. The full variable domain, rest sourced from reference TRBV2 and TRBJ2-7, is EPEVTQTPSHQVTQMGQEVILRCVPISNHLYFYWYRQILGQKVEFLVSFYNNEISEKSEIFDDQFSVERPDGSNFTLKIRSTKLEDSAMYFCASSEGWDGPYEQYFGPGTRLTVT.

The chain employs TRBV6-5 and TRBJ2-7; 7 positions agree with TRBD1. J lost 2 bases, V lost 8 bases, and 3 bases had no gene match. The germline gives CDR1 MNHEY, CDR2 SVGAGI. This CDR3 region has 12 residues. CDR3: CASRQGPYEQYF. As DNA, the CDR3 is TGTGCCAGCCGACAGGGCCCCTACGAGCAGTACTTC.

The chain employs TRBV30 and TRBJ2-5; D is uncertain. The CDR3 sequence is 13 residues long. Trimming removed 2 bases at V and 2 bases at J, with 9 bases between. CDR1 and CDR2 from the germline V gene are GTSNPN and SVGIG (reference sequence). The CDR3 DNA sequence: TGTGCCTGGAGTCGTAATAGACAAGAGACCCAGTACTTC. This sequence encodes CAWSRNRQETQYF. The full variable domain, its missing parts supplied by reference TRBV30 and TRBJ2-5, is SQTIHQWPATLVQPVGSPLSLECTVEGTSNPNLYWYRQAAGRGLQLLFYSVGIGQISSEVPQNLSASRPQDRQFILSSKKLLLSDSGFYLCAWSRNRQETQYFGPGTRLLVL.

The V call is TRBV6-6, the J call TRBJ1-2, with a possible D match to TRBD1 (5 bases). Germline V gene lookup returns CDR1 MNHNY and CDR2 SVGAGI (reference sequence). The CDR3 runs 13 residues. V lost 8 bases, J lost 4 bases, and 14 bases lay in between. CDR3 region: CASRIGAGYGYTF. The CDR3, as DNA: TGTGCCAGCCGAATAGGGGCTGGCTATGGCTACACCTTC.

The count of this clone is one. The chain combines TRBV4-2 with TRBJ2-7; D may be TRBD1 (6 bases). The V end was cut by 0 bases, the J end by 3 bases, with 15 bases between. The CDR3 totals 16 residues. Germline V gene data show CDR1 as LGHNA and CDR2 as YNFKEQ. CDR3 DNA sequence: TGTGCCAGCAGCCAAGAAGGTCAGGGGTCCGTCTACGAGCAGTACTTC. Translated: CASSQEGQGSVYEQYF.

This clone was found once. The gene calls are TRBV28 and TRBJ1-2; 8 positions match TRBD1. J was trimmed by 4 bases and V by 6 bases; bases with no gene match: 7. The CDR3 is 14 amino acids. Germline V gene sequence: CDR1 MDHEN, CDR2 SYDVKM. The CDR3: CASRYRGAPYGYTF. CDR3 in DNA: TGTGCCAGCAGGTACAGGGGGGCCCCCTATGGCTACACCTTC.

The rearrangement joins TRBV29-1 to TRBJ2-3; 14 bases match TRBD2. CDR3 length: 18 residues. CDR1 SQVTM and CDR2 ANQGSEA come from the germline V gene. The ends lost 7 bases at V and 3 bases at J; junction bases unmatched: 15. CDR3 protein: CSAPGLAGERGGTDTQYF. In nucleotides, the CDR3 is TGCAGCGCCCCGGGACTAGCGGGAGAAAGGGGTGGGACAGATACGCAGTATTTT.